The 22 T cell receptor beta chains given below trace back to one sample, sequenced in a study of control samples from healthy donors and cancer patients. Data came from immunoSEQ multiplex PCR; TCRdb stores just in-frame clones and leaves some out. The sample has fewer than 50,000 clones, approximately 94% seen once. The sequenced material came from PBMCs. The receptors here all came from a man between 25 and 39 years old with colorectal cancer.

Concerning this clone: One end of the junction is discordant with germline, which a read error may explain. The DNA of the CDR3 is TGTGCCATCAGTGAGGCGCGGGGCGGGGGGCGTCGTGACTTC. Translating it yields CAISEARGGGRRDF. The gene calls are TRBV10-3 and TRBJ2-7; 8 nucleotides match TRBD2. CDR3 size: 14 residues. CDR1 and CDR2 from the germline V gene are ENHRY and SYGVKD.

This clone was observed once. The genes are TRBV7-2 and TRBJ2-1; 8 bases are a match to TRBD1. Trimming at V came to 6 bases and at J to 8 bases, leaving 12 bases not matched to a gene. This CDR3 has 15 residues. Germline CDR1 and CDR2: SGHTA and FQGNSA. CDR3 coding DNA: TGTGCCAGCAGACCCGGGACAGGAGGGTGGTATGAGCAGTTCTTC. It encodes CASRPGTGGWYEQFF. Based on the CDR3 plus reference TRBV7-2 and TRBJ2-1, the full variable domain is GAGVSQSPSNKVTEKGKDVELRCDPISGHTALYWYRQSLGQGLEFLIYFQGNSAPDKSGLPSDRFSAERTGGSVSTLTIQRTQQEDSAVYLCASRPGTGGWYEQFFGPGTRLTVL.

The chain recombines TRBV7-9 with TRBJ1-1; no clear D. In germline, CDR1 is SEHNR, CDR2 FQNEAQ (reference sequence). V was shortened by 5 bases and J by 1 base, with 17 bases between the two germline ends. The length of the CDR3 is 16 residues. The CDR3 reads CASSPPAGGWNTEAFF. The CDR3 DNA is TGTGCCAGCAGCCCCCCCGCAGGAGGGTGGAACACTGAAGCTTTCTTT.

The CDR3 DNA reads TGTGCCAGCTCACCAGGGGGGGATAATAATTCACCCCTCCACTTT. Translated: CASSPGGDNNSPLHF. J is TRBJ1-6 and V is TRBV18; tentatively, D is TRBD1 (5 bases). Deletions cut 2 bases from V and 5 bases from J, with 10 bases between. The CDR3 is 15 amino acids. CDR1 is KGHSH and CDR2 is LQKENI in the germline V gene.

The table lists this clone with a few counts. The chain uses TRBV13 and TRBJ1-2; possibly TRBD1 for D (5 bases). This CDR3 spans 16 amino acids. Deletions cut 5 bases from V and 1 base from J, with 17 bases between. From germline, CDR1 is PRHDT and CDR2 FYEKMQ (reference sequence). The CDR3 coding sequence is TGTGCCAGCAGCCTGTTAGGGGACCAAAATAACTATGGCTACACCTTC. This translates into CASSLLGDQNNYGYTF.

The V and J genes are TRBV4-3 and TRBJ2-3; D might be TRBD1 (6 bases). This CDR3 spans 16 amino acids. Per the germline V gene, CDR1 is LGHNA and CDR2 is YSLEER. V gave up 4 bases and J gave up 3 bases, with 17 bases separating them. The CDR3 is CASSPEGRGWTDTQYF. CDR3 in DNA: TGCGCCAGCAGCCCTGAGGGCAGGGGATGGACAGATACGCAGTATTTT.

This chain connects TRBV9 to TRBJ2-1; TRBD1 agrees at 7 bases. After removal of 3 bases from V and 0 bases from J, the junction contained 6 bases not matched to a gene. There are 16 residues in the CDR3. CDR1 is SGDLS and CDR2 is YYNGEE in the germline V gene. CDR3 loop: CASSGRQGFSYNEQFF. The CDR3 nucleotides are TGTGCCAGCAGCGGACGACAGGGTTTCTCCTACAATGAGCAGTTCTTC.

This chain links TRBV6-5 with TRBJ2-3; either TRBD1 or TRBD2 may fit D (5 bases each). This CDR3 spans 13 amino acids. Trimming removed 7 bases from V and 4 bases from J, with 12 bases in between. Germline V lookup: CDR1 MNHEY, CDR2 SVGAGI. CDR3 in amino acids: CASTRGPSDTQYF. In nucleotides, the CDR3 is TGTGCCAGCACCCGGGGACCTTCAGATACGCAGTATTTT.

This clone has just one count. This sequence joins TRBV2 and TRBJ2-1; D is possibly TRBD1 (6 bases). Germline CDR1 reads SNHLY; CDR2 reads FYNNEI. The CDR3 length is 16 residues. The V and J ends lost 8 bases and 5 bases respectively, with 22 bases between them. CDR3 region: CASPGQNHRENNEQFF. CDR3 bases: TGTGCCAGCCCCGGACAGAACCATAGAGAAAACAATGAGCAGTTCTTC.

This chain uses TRBV2 with TRBJ2-4; 7 bases align to TRBD2. The CDR3 has 11 amino acids. CDR1 SNHLY and CDR2 FYNNEI come from the germline V gene. With 7 bases clipped from V and 13 bases from J, the junction kept 7 bases outside the gene matches. CDR3 DNA sequence: TGTGCCAGCAATATGGGAGGGGAACAGTACTTC. Translation gives CASNMGGEQYF.

The V call is TRBV5-1, the J call TRBJ2-7; D perhaps matches TRBD2 (6 bases). V lost 4 bases and J 0 bases, leaving 23 bases between the germline ends. Germline lookup yields CDR1 SGHRS and CDR2 YFSETQ. This CDR3 region has 18 residues. CDR3 protein: CASSLDGNPGRSSYEQYF. The CDR3 DNA reads TGCGCCAGCAGCCTAGATGGGAATCCAGGGAGGAGCTCCTACGAGCAGTACTTC. The whole variable domain, remainder taken from reference TRBV5-1 and TRBJ2-7, is KAGVTQTPRYLIKTRGQQVTLSCSPISGHRSVSWYQQTPGQGLQFLFEYFSETQRNKGNFPGRFSGRQFSNSRSEMNVSTLELGDSALYLCASSLDGNPGRSSYEQYFGPGTRLTVT.

Concerning this clone itself: This same CDR3 is encoded by further DNA sequences in the sample. The chain couples TRBV27 to TRBJ1-2; no clear D. This CDR3 has 13 residues. Trimming cost V 2 bases and J 2 bases, with 6 bases left between them. Germline CDR1 reads MNHEY; CDR2 reads SMNVEV (reference sequence). As DNA, the CDR3 is TGTGCCAGCAGTTTAGGCCGGAACTATGGCTACACCTTC. Protein sequence: CASSLGRNYGYTF.

The chain has TRBV19 and TRBJ1-1; tentative D call: TRBD1 (5 bases). Germline CDR1 is LNHDA and CDR2 is SQIVND (reference sequence). The CDR3 spans 14 residues. Deletions cut 6 bases from V and 8 bases from J, with 19 bases between. The CDR3 protein is CASSLGTDLKEAFF. Here the CDR3 DNA reads TGTGCCAGTAGCCTTGGGACGGACCTTAAGGAAGCTTTCTTT.

The J gene is TRBJ1-5, the V gene TRBV7-9; a possible D gene is TRBD1 (5 bases). The CDR3 is 16 residues long. Trimming stripped 3 bases from V and 2 bases from J, with 14 bases between. Germline-derived CDR1 and CDR2 are SEHNR and FQNEAQ (reference sequence). In DNA, the CDR3 is TGTGCCAGCAGCTTTAGCGGGACGTCGGGCAATCAGCCCCAGCATTTT. Translation gives CASSFSGTSGNQPQHF.

The rearrangement uses TRBV4-1 and TRBJ2-2, with D possibly matching TRBD2 (6 bases). CDR3 length: 17 residues. V was trimmed by 0 bases and J by 4 bases, leaving 15 bases between them. The germline CDR1 and CDR2 sequences are MGHRA and YSYEKL. The CDR3 loop is CASSQEWGVWSTGELFF. CDR3 DNA: TGCGCCAGCAGCCAAGAATGGGGGGTTTGGAGCACCGGGGAGCTGTTTTTT.

This chain links TRBV15 with TRBJ2-7, with 11 bases identical to TRBD1. The CDR3 spans 18 residues. Germline lookup yields CDR1 LNHNV and CDR2 YYDKDF (reference sequence). Trimming took 0 bases from V and 3 from J; bases not matched to a gene: 10. CDR3 protein: CATSRDLGTGGTGYEQYF. CDR3 in DNA: TGTGCCACCAGCAGAGATCTGGGGACAGGGGGAACCGGCTACGAGCAGTACTTC.

The rearrangement uses TRBV11-2 and TRBJ2-5; D gene ambiguous. The CDR3 is 13 amino acids. Deletions cut 1 base from V and 3 bases from J, with 6 bases between. Germline V gene data show CDR1 as SGHAT and CDR2 as FQNNGV. The CDR3 protein is CASSLAVKETQYF. CDR3 sequence (DNA): TGTGCCAGCAGCTTAGCGGTGAAAGAGACCCAGTACTTC.

The chain links TRBV25-1 to TRBJ2-2; TRBD2 agrees at 11 bases. The CDR3 length is 17 residues. V shed 4 bases, J shed 4 bases, and the junction held 8 bases outside the gene matches. From germline, CDR1 is MGHDK and CDR2 SYGVNS. In nucleotides, the CDR3 is TGTGCCAGCAGTGGCTGGACTAGCGGGTCCCCCACCGGGGAGCTGTTTTTT. Translated, it gives CASSGWTSGSPTGELFF.

The CDR3: CASRRTGDGETQYF. The CDR3 nucleotides are TGTGCCAGCAGGAGGACAGGGGATGGGGAGACCCAGTACTTC. V and J are TRBV6-5 and TRBJ2-5, with TRBD1 matching 9 bases. The CDR3 is 14 residues long. V lost 6 bases and J lost 5; bases outside the gene matches: 7. CDR1 and CDR2 from the germline V gene are MNHEY and SVGAGI.

V gene TRBV5-8 combines with J gene TRBJ2-3; 8 positions agree with TRBD1. The J segment lost 4 bases and the V segment lost 4 bases, leaving 2 bases of the junction unmatched. Germline V gene data show CDR1 as SGHTS and CDR2 as YDEGEE. CDR3 length: 13 amino acids. This CDR3 is CASSRRGPDTQYF. The CDR3 region has the DNA TGTGCCAGCAGCCGCAGGGGGCCAGATACGCAGTATTTT.

The chain joins TRBV24-1 to TRBJ2-3; D is possibly TRBD1 (6 bases). CDR3 length equals 18 residues. Per the germline V gene, CDR1 is KGHDR and CDR2 is SFDVKD. V was trimmed by 3 bases and J by 2 bases, leaving 20 bases between them. CDR3 sequence: CATSDPAAQGSFTDTQYF. The CDR3 nucleotides are TGTGCCACCAGTGATCCAGCGGCCCAGGGGAGTTTCACAGATACGCAGTATTTT.

The CDR3 loop reads CASSFGNTEAFF. The CDR3 nucleotides read TGTGCCAGCAGTTTTGGAAACACTGAAGCTTTCTTT. The rearrangement joins TRBV12-3 or TRBV12-4 to TRBJ1-1; D ambiguous. Trimming left V 3 bases short and J 2 bases short, with 4 bases between. This CDR3 has 12 residues.